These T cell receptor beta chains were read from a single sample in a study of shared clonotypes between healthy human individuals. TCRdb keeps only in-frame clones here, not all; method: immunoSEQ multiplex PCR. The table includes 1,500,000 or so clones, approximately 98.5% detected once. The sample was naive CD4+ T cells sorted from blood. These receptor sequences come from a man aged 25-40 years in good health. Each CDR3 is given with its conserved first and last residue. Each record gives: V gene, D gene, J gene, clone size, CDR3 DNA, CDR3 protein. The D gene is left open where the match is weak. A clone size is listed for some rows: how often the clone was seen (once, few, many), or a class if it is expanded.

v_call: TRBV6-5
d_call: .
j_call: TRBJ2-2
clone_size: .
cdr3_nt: TGTGCCAGCAGTTTTACTTACACCGGGGAGCTGTTTTTT
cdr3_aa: CASSFTYTGELFF

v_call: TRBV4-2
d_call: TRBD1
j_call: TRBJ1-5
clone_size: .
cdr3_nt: TGTGCCAGCAGCTTCGGACAGGGGGCTGAGCCCCAGCATTTT
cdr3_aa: CASSFGQGAEPQHF

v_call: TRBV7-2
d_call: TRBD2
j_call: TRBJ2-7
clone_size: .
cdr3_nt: TGTGCCAGCAGCCCCCAGGGACTAGCGAGACTGAGCTCCTACGAGCAGTACTTC
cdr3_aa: CASSPQGLARLSSYEQYF

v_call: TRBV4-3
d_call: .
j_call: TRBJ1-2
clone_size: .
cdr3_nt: TGCGCCAGCAGCCAAGATGTAGGGGGCTATGGCTACACCTTC
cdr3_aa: CASSQDVGGYGYTF

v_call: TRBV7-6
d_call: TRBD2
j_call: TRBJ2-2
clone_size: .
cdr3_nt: TGTGCCAGCAGCTTAACCCCACGTAGCGGGGCGAACACCGGGGAGCTGTTTTTT
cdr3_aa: CASSLTPRSGANTGELFF

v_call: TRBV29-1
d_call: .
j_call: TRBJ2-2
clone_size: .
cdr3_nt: TGCAGCGTTGGTATTGCCCGCACCGGGGAGCTGTTTTTT
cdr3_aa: CSVGIARTGELFF

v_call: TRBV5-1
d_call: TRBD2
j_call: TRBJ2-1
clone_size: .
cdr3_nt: TGCGCCAGCAGCTTGGGGCTAGCGGGGGCATACAATGAGCAGTTCTTC
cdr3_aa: CASSLGLAGAYNEQFF

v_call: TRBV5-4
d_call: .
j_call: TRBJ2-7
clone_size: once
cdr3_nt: TGTGCCAGCAGCGAGAGGGCGGGACCGACCTACGAGCAGTACTTC
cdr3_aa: CASSERAGPTYEQYF

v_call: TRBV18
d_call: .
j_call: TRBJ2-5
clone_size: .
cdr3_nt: TGTGCCAGCTCACCACCGGGTGGAATTGAGACCCAGTACTTC
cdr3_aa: CASSPPGGIETQYF

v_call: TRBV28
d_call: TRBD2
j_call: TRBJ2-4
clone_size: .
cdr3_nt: TGTGCCAGCAGTTCGAGACTAGCGGGAGGCCTAATAAACATTCAGTACTTC
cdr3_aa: CASSSRLAGGLINIQYF

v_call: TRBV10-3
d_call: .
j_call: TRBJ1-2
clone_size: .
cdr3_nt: TGTGCCATCAGTGAACCCGACTATGGCTACACCTTC
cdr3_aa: CAISEPDYGYTF

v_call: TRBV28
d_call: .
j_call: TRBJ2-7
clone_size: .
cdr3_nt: TGTGCCAGCAGTGCGACAGGCGAGCAGTACTTC
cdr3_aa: CASSATGEQYF

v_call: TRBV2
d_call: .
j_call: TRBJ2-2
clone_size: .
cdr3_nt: TGTGCCAGCAGTTTATCCAGTTTAGGTGGGGAGCTGTTTTTT
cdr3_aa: CASSLSSLGGELFF

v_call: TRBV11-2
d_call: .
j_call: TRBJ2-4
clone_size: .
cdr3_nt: TGTGCCAGCAGCTTAGACAGGGATTTCGTGGTCAAAAACATTCAGTACTTC
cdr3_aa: CASSLDRDFVVKNIQYF

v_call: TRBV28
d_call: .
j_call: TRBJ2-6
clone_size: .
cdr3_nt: TGTGCCAGCAACCCGAGGGGTACCGGGGCCAACGTCCTGACTTTC
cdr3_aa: CASNPRGTGANVLTF

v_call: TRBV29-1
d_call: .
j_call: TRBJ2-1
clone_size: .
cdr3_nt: TGCAGCGTTCGGGGGCCCGAGAAGAATGAGCAGTTCTTC
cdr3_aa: CSVRGPEKNEQFF

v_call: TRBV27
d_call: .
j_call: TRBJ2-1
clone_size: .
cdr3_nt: TGTGCCAGCAGTTTGAGGTCTGAGCAGTTCTTC
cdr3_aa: CASSLRSEQFF

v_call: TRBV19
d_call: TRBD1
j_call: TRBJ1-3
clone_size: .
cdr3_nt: TGTGCCAGTACCTCGACAGGGATTGGAAACACCATATATTTT
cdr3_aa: CASTSTGIGNTIYF

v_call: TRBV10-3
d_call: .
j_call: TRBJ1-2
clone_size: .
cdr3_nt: TGTGCCATCAGGCTTGGGGAAACTCTTAACTATGGCTACACCTTC
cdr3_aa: CAIRLGETLNYGYTF

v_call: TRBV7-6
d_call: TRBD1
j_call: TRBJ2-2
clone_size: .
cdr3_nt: TGTGCCAGCAGCTTCACCGGGACAGAAAACACCGGGGAGCTGTTTTTT
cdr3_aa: CASSFTGTENTGELFF

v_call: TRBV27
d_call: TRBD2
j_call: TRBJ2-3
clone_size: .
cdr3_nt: TGTGCCAGCAGGAGACTAGCGGGACATAGACGAGATACGCAGTATTTT
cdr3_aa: CASRRLAGHRRDTQYF

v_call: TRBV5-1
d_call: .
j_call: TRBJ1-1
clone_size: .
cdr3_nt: TGCGCCAGCAGCTTGGGGGCCCAGATGAACACTGAAGCTTTCTTT
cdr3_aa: CASSLGAQMNTEAFF

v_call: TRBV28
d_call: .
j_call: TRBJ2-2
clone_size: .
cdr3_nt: TGTGCCAGCAGTTTCGGCTGGGGGACCGGGGAGCTGTTTTTT
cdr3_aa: CASSFGWGTGELFF

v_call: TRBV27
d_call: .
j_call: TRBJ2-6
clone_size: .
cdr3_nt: TGTCCCCGCTTAAGGGGGGGGAGAATCTATGGGGCCAACGTCCTGACTTTC
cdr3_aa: CPRLRGGRIYGANVLTF

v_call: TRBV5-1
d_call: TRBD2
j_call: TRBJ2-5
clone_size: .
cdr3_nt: TGCGCCAGCAGCTTGGTGGGACTAGCAGGGACCCAGTACTTC
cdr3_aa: CASSLVGLAGTQYF

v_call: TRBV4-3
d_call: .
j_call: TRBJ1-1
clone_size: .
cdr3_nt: TGCGCCAGCAGCCAAGTCCCCGACACTGAAGCTTTCTTT
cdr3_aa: CASSQVPDTEAFF

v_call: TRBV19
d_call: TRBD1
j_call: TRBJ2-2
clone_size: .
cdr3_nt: TGTGCCAGTAGCACGGACAGGGCTACCGGGGAGCTGTTTTTT
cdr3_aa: CASSTDRATGELFF

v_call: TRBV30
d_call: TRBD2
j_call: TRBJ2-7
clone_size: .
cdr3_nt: TGTGCCTGGAGTGAATGGGGAGGGCCCTCCTACGAGCAGTACTTC
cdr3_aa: CAWSEWGGPSYEQYF

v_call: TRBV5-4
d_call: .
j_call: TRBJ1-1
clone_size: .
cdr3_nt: TGTGCCAGCAGCTTGGGCCAAGTTACGAACACTGAAGCTTTCTTT
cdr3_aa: CASSLGQVTNTEAFF

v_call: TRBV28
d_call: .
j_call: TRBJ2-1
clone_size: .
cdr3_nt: TGTGCCAGCATCGAGGGGGGCTCCTACAATGAGCAGTTCTTC
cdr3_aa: CASIEGGSYNEQFF

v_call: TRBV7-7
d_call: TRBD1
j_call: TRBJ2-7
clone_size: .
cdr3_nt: TGTGCCAGCAGCCAGGGACAGGGGAACGAGCAGTACTTC
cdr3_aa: CASSQGQGNEQYF

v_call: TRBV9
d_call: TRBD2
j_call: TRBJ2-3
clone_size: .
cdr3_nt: TGTGCCAGCAGCGTACAAGCGGGGCATAGCACAGATACGCAGTATTTT
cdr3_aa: CASSVQAGHSTDTQYF

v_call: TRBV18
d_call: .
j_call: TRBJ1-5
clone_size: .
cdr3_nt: TGTGCCAGCTCACCAGGGCCAGGGACCATTAGCAATCAGCCCCAGCATTTT
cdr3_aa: CASSPGPGTISNQPQHF

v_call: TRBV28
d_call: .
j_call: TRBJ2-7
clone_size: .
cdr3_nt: TGTGCCAGCAGTTTACCCAGCCCCAATGTAGATCGGTACTTC
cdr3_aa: CASSLPSPNVDRYF

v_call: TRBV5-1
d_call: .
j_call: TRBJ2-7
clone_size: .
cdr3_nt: TGCGCCAGTAAACACTTTCTATCAGATTACGAGCAGTACTTC
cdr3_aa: CASKHFLSDYEQYF

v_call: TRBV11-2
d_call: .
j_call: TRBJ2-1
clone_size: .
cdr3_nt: TGTGCCAGCAGCTCCGGCAGGGACAATGAGCAGTTCTTC
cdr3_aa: CASSSGRDNEQFF

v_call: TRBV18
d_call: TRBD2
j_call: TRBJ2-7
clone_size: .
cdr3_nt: TGTGCCAGCTCAGCACTAGCGGGAGATTCCGGCTACGAGCAGTACTTC
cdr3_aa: CASSALAGDSGYEQYF

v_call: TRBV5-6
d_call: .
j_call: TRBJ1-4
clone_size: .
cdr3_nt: TGTGCCAGCAGCTCTAGGGGATTCAGGGGAATAATGGAAAAACTGTTTTTT
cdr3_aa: CASSSRGFRGIMEKLFF

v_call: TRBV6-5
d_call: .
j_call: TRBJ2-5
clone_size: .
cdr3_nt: TGTGCCAGCACCCCAGGGGTGAGGCGCCAAGAGACCCAGTACTTC
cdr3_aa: CASTPGVRRQETQYF

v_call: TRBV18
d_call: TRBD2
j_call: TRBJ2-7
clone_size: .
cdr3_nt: TGTGCCAGCTCACCACCTAGCGGGAGGAACGAGCAGTACTTC
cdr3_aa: CASSPPSGRNEQYF

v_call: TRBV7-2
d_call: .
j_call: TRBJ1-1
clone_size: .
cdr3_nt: TGTGCCAGCAGCTTAGCGACGAGGGACACTGAAGCTTTCTTT
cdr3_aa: CASSLATRDTEAFF

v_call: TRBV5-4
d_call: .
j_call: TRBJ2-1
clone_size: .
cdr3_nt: TGTGCCAGCAGCTTGGAAGGGAGTCGGAACAATGAGCAGTTCTTC
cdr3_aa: CASSLEGSRNNEQFF

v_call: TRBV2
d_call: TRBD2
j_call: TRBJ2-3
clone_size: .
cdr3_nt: TGTGCCAGCAGTGGAATAGCGGGAGGTCCAGATACGCAGTATTTT
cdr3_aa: CASSGIAGGPDTQYF

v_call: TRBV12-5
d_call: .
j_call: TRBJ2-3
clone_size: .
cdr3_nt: TGTGCTAGTGGTCCCCGGGACTTCACAGATACGCAGTATTTT
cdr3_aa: CASGPRDFTDTQYF

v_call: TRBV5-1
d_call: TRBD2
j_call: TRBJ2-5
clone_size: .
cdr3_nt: TGCGCCAGCAGCTCGCGGACTAGCGGGAGGGAAGAGACCCAGTACTTC
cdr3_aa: CASSSRTSGREETQYF

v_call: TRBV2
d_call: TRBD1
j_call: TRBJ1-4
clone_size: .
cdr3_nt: TGTGCCAGCAGTGCTCAAGGGACAGGGGATGAAAAACTGTTTTTT
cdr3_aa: CASSAQGTGDEKLFF

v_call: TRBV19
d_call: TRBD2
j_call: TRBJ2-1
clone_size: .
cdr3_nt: TGTGCCAGTAGTAGCGGGACTAGCGGCTACAATGAGCAGTTCTTC
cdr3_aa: CASSSGTSGYNEQFF

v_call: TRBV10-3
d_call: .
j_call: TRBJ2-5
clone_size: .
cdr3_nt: TGTGCCATCAGTGATAGTAGGGCTCAAGAGACCCAGTACTTC
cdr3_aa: CAISDSRAQETQYF

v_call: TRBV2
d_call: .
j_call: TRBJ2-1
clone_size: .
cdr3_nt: TGTGCCAGCAGTGATTTAGGGCCAAGCTCCTACAATGAGCAGTTCTTC
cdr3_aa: CASSDLGPSSYNEQFF

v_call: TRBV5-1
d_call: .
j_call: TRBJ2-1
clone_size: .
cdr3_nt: TGCGCCAGCAGCGAGGGAGCTGAGCAGTTCTTC
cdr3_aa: CASSEGAEQFF

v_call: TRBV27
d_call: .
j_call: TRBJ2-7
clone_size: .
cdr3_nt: TGTGCCAGCAGTTCTATCTGGGGCTTTGGAACCTACGAGCAGTACTTC
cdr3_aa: CASSSIWGFGTYEQYF

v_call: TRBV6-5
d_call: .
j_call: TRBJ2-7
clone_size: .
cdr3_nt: TGTGCCAGCAGTCGGACACGAGACTACGAGCAGTACTTC
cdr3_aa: CASSRTRDYEQYF

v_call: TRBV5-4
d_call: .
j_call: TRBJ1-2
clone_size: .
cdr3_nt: TGTGCCAGCAGCTTGGCGGGGGACTTAGCCCGATACTATGGCTACACCTTC
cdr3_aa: CASSLAGDLARYYGYTF

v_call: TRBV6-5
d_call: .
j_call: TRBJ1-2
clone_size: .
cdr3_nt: TGTGCCAGCAGTTCCCTTGACCGGGCCTCGGGGAACGGCTACACCTTC
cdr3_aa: CASSSLDRASGNGYTF